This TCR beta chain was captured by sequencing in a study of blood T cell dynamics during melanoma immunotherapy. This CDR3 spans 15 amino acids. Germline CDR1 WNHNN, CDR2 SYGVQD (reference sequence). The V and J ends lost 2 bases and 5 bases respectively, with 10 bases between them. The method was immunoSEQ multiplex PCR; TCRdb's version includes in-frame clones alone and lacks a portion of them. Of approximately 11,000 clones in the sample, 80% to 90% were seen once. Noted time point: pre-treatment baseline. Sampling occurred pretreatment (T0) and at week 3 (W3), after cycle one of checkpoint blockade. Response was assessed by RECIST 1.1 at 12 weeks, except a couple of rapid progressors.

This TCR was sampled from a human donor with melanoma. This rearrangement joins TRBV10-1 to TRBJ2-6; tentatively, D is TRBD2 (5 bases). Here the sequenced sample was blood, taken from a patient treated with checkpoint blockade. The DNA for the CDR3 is TGCGCCAGCAGTGAGCGGGAAAGTCGGGCCAACGTCCTGACTTTC. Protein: CASSERESRANVLTF.